This T cell receptor beta chain emerged from a study of monozygotic twins with inflammatory bowel disease (dated by TCRdb to between 2018 and 2021). Describing the broader study: The complete study included approximately 28 monozygotic twin pairs: 19 IBD-discordant Danish pairs and nine German pairs, of which four were IBD-concordant and five were IBD-discordant. Disease-associated traits were sought mainly through comparisons between IBD patients and their genetically identical healthy co-twins within discordant pairs. Each individual had, on average, about 151 000 unique TCRalpha sequences and 181 000 unique TCRbeta sequences available for analysis.

An approximately 2.6 ml peripheral blood sample was drawn into PAXgene tubes per donor and stored at -80°C. Total RNA was isolated from whole blood with the PAXgene blood miRNA kit on an automated QIAcube, without T cell sorting. Deep TCRalpha and TCRbeta repertoire profiling with unique molecular barcoding was performed on peripheral blood of monozygotic twin pairs concordant or discordant for inflammatory bowel disease. Smoking habits were recorded for all twin pairs, and individuals were classified as current, former or never smokers. Findings and caveats that apply to the study as a whole: Concordant and discordant twins showed no difference in repertoire similarity, possibly because of limited statistical power. Because patients were on differing immunosuppressive treatments, the repertoires may have picked up extra background noise and inter-individual variability. The analysis was unable to tell apart different T cell subtypes. No single strong signal or clonotype linked to IBD turned up in the results, so the idea that one exists was not supported. IBD patients shared fewer clonotypes with other individuals than healthy twins did, most markedly in patients showing signs of disease activity. A decrease in TCRbeta repertoire diversity, as measured by inverse Simpson index, was observed in IBD patients compared with their healthy co-twins.

The cysteine opens and the phenylalanine closes a CDR3 of 14 amino acids. The DNA is unrecorded. Sequences KGHSH (CDR1) and LQKENI (CDR2) are obtained from the germline V gene. The method was 5' RACE. The input for every TCR library was around 4,000 ng of total RNA. For each sample, cDNA synthesis was carried out in eight separate reactions using SMARTScribe reverse transcriptase. During cDNA synthesis, unique molecular identifiers containing a 6-nucleotide sample barcode were introduced by template switching. TCRalpha and TCRbeta cDNA was amplified in two nested PCRs of around 15 and 10 cycles, and bead purification was carried out after each PCR. Before amplification, the cDNA was treated with uracil DNA-glycosylase and purified using the QIAquick PCR purification kit. The second PCR added Illumina TruSeq-compatible adapters along with sample-specific barcodes. Library quality and concentration were checked on TapeStation and Qubit, and libraries were pooled at about 5 ng each. Sequencing of the pooled libraries was done on an Illumina HiSeq2500 single-index Rapid Run using custom sequencing primers and 2 x 100 bp reads. As for the authors' bioinformatics: MiGEC version 1.2.6 was used for UMI-based consensus assembly, which corrected PCR and sequencing errors. MiXCR version 2.1.1 was used for V(D)J alignment, clonotype assembly and CDR3 extraction. To normalise gene usage, clonotype sharing and MAIT/NKT TCR abundance, the analysis used the top 1000, 10 000 and 20 000 clonotypes per sample. Diversity was computed as the inverse Simpson index with the vegan R package after downsampling to 27 000 UMIs. Statistical testing used paired Mann-Whitney U tests on the discordant twin pairs and applied Benjamini-Hochberg correction for multiple testing. Each CDR3 protein sequence appears as one entry after TCRdb reprocessed the reads, and no DNA is included. What appears here as the V and J calls and clone size reflects TCRdb's work, not the paper's. The sample table gives 300,000 to 450,000 distinct CDR3 sequences. The ten largest clones take up 2% to 3% of the sample.

As concerns this clonotype: Its antigen has not been determined.

The receptor's source is a human donor with ulcerative colitis or Crohn's disease, or a healthy co-twin of an affected twin (not recorded which). The rearranged segments are TRBV18 and TRBJ2-7; with no DNA, the TCRdb D assignment of TRBD1 cannot be verified. Sequenced material: blood. CDR3 reads: CASSPSGVNYEQYF.